These 8 T cell receptor beta chains were sequenced from one sample in a study of control samples from healthy donors and cancer patients. TCRdb keeps only in-frame clones here, not all; method: immunoSEQ multiplex PCR. The repertoire consists of 57,000 or so clones, with 90% to 95% occurring once and the leading ten covering 3% to 4%. The specimen was blood. These receptors all come from a man aged 25 to 40 in good health.

The table lists this clone with a count of one. The CDR3 is CAWNRHPTFYEQYF. The CDR3 DNA follows: TGTGCCTGGAATAGACACCCCACATTTTACGAGCAGTACTTC. The J gene is TRBJ2-7, the V gene TRBV30; D gene ambiguous. V shed 4 bases and J shed 4 bases, with 17 bases lying between them. This CDR3 has 14 amino acids. The V gene's germline CDR1 is GTSNPN and CDR2 SVGIG (reference sequence).

V gene TRBV9 combines with J gene TRBJ1-3; possible D gene TRBD1, 5 bases. Germline CDR1 and CDR2: SGDLS and YYNGEE. The V end was cut by 0 bases, the J end by 2 bases, with 9 bases between. The CDR3 runs 15 residues. The CDR3 here is CASSVEVGAGNTIYF. CDR3 nucleotide sequence: TGTGCCAGCAGCGTAGAGGTGGGGGCTGGAAACACCATATATTTT.

CDR3 sequence: CASSLEGGLNEQFF. DNA for the CDR3: TGTGCCAGCAGCCTCGAGGGAGGACTCAATGAGCAGTTCTTC. This chain uses TRBV7-8 with TRBJ2-1; D is possibly TRBD2 (6 bases). The CDR3 contains 14 residues. Germline V CDR1 and CDR2: SGHVS, FQNEAQ. Trimming cost V 5 bases and J 6 bases, with 14 bases left between them.

The J gene is TRBJ2-7, the V gene TRBV5-1; 9 bases are a match to TRBD2. Germline CDR1 reads SGHRS; CDR2 reads YFSETQ. The CDR3 extends over 14 amino acids. The J segment lost 7 bases and the V segment lost 1 base, leaving 6 bases of the junction unmatched. The CDR3 DNA reads TGCGCCAGCAGCTTGACCGGGACTAGCAGAGAGCAGTACTTC. Amino acid sequence: CASSLTGTSREQYF.

The chain links TRBV24-1 to TRBJ2-3; 7 bases agree with TRBD2. J was trimmed by 6 bases and V by 1 base; bases with no gene match: 6. Germline V gene lookup returns CDR1 KGHDR and CDR2 SFDVKD. The CDR3 spans 15 residues. This CDR3 is CATSDFFGGLDTQYF. In DNA, the CDR3 is TGTGCCACCAGTGATTTTTTCGGGGGGTTGGATACGCAGTATTTT.

The chain couples TRBV28 to TRBJ2-7; D perhaps matches TRBD2 (6 bases). V lost 4 bases and J lost 5, with 24 bases in between. The CDR3 has 17 amino acids. Germline CDR1 and CDR2: MDHEN and SYDVKM. The CDR3, as DNA: TGTGCCAGCAGTTCTCCACGAGAGCGGGTCCAACTCCACGAGCAGTACTTC. Translated: CASSSPRERVQLHEQYF.

In regard to this clone: Distinct nucleotide sequences in the sample also encode this CDR3. The chain links TRBV18 to TRBJ1-1; 7 bases map to TRBD1. The ends lost 3 bases at V and 3 bases at J; junction bases unmatched: 1. In germline, CDR1 is KGHSH, CDR2 LQKENI. The CDR3 has 13 amino acids. CDR3 in amino acids: CASSPGQDTEAFF. The CDR3 DNA follows: TGTGCCAGCTCACCTGGACAGGACACTGAAGCTTTCTTT. The full variable domain, with the rest looked up from reference TRBV18 and TRBJ1-1, is NAGVMQNPRHLVRRRGQEARLRCSPMKGHSHVYWYRQLPEEGLKFMVYLQKENIIDESGMPKERFSAEFPKEGPSILRIQQVVRGDSAAYFCASSPGQDTEAFFGQGTRLTVV.

The J gene is TRBJ1-2, the V gene TRBV6-5; TRBD1 matches at 8 bases. CDR1 is MNHEY and CDR2 is SVGAGI in the germline V gene. V was clipped by 4 bases and J by 4 bases; unmatched bases: 2. The CDR3 contains 13 residues. The CDR3 reads CASSSDRVYGYTF. The CDR3, as DNA: TGTGCCAGCAGTTCGGACAGGGTCTATGGCTACACCTTC.